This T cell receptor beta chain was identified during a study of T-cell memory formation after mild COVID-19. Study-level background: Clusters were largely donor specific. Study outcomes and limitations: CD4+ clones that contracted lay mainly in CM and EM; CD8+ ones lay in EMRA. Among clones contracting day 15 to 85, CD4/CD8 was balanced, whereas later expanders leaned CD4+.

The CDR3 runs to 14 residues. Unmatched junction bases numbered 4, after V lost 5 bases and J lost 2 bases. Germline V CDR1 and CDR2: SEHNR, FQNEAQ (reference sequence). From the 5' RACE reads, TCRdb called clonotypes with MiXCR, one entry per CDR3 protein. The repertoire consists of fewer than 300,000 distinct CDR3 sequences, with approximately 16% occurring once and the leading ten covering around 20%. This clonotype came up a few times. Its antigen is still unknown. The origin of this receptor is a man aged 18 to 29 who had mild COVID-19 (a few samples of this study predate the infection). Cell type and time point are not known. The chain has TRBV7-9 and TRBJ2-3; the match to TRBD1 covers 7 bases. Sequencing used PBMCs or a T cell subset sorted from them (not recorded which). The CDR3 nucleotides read TGTGCCAGCAGCCTCGGGACAGTCACAGATACGCAGTATTTT. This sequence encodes CASSLGTVTDTQYF. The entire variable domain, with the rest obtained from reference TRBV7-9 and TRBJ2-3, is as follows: DTGVSQNPRHKITKRGQNVTFRCDPISEHNRLYWYRQTLGQGPEFLTYFQNEAQLEKSRLLSDRFSAERPKGSFSTLEIQRTEQGDSAMYLCASSLGTVTDTQYFGPGTRLTVL.